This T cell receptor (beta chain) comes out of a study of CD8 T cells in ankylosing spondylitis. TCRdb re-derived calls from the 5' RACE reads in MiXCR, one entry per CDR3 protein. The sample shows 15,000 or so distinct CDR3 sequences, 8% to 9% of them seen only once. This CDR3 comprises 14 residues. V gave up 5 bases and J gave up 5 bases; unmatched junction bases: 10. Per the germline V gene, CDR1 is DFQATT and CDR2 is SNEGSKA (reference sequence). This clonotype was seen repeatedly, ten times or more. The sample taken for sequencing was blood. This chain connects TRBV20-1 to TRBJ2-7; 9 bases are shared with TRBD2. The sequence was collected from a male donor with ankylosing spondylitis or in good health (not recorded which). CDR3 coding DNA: TGCAGTGCTTCCCGAGCGGGAGGTACGAACGAGCAGTACTTC. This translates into CSASRAGGTNEQYF.